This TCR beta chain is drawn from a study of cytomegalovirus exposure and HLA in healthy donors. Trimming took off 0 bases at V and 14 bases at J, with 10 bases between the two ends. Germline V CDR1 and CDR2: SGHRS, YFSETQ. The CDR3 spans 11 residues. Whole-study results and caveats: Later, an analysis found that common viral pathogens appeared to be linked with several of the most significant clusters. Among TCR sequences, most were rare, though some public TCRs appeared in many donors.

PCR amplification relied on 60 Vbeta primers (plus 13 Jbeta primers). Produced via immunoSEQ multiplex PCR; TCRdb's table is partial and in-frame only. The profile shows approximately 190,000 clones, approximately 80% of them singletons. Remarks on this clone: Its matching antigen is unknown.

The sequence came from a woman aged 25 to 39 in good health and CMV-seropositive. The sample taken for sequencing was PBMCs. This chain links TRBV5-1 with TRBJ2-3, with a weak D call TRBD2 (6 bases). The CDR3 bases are TGCGCCAGCAGCTTGGGACTAGTTCCGTATTTT. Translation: CASSLGLVPYF. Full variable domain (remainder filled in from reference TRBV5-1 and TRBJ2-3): KAGVTQTPRYLIKTRGQQVTLSCSPISGHRSVSWYQQTPGQGLQFLFEYFSETQRNKGNFPGRFSGRQFSNSRSEMNVSTLELGDSALYLCASSLGLVPYFGPGTRLTVL.